These 25 T cell receptor beta chains share one sample of origin, sequenced in a study of blood T cells in healthy people across ages. PCR was performed a second time for about 7 to 11 cycles using a sample-barcoded 5' primer and a J-beta primer mix. Using its own MiXCR run on the 5' RACE reads, TCRdb lists one record per CDR3 protein. Of approximately 730,000 distinct CDR3 sequences listed, about 53% were seen once; the top ten hold about 38%. The sequenced sample was blood. The receptors here all came from an elderly man in good health.

This sequence joins TRBV5-5 and TRBJ1-2; D is ambiguous. The V end was cut by 0 bases, the J end by 7 bases, with 7 bases between. Germline V gives CDR1 SGHKS, CDR2 YYEKEE (reference sequence). The CDR3 has 12 amino acids. For the CDR3, the DNA is TGTGCCAGCAGCTTGGCCTCCTTTGGCTACACCTTC. Protein: CASSLASFGYTF.

This chain links TRBV4-1 with TRBJ1-2, with TRBD1 identical over 7 bases. The CDR3 consists of 20 residues. Germline lookup yields CDR1 MGHRA and CDR2 YSYEKL. V shed 0 bases, J shed 7 bases, and the junction held 23 bases outside the gene matches. CDR3 bases: TGCGCCAGCAGCCAAGAGAGTGCAAGGGACAGCCATTTCTACGTGGGTGGCTACACCTTC. Encoded protein: CASSQESARDSHFYVGGYTF.

A word on this clonotype: The junction does not match germline at one end; this may be a read error. The chain recombines TRBV7-8 with TRBJ2-1; D not certain. This CDR3 is built from 17 residues. CDR1 and CDR2 (germline): SGHVS, FQNEAQ. CDR3 bases: TGTGCCAGCAGCTTAGACGGGCGGTCGAGCTCCTGCAATGAGCAGTTCTTC. Translation: CASSLDGRSSSCNEQFF.

The chain couples TRBV6-6 to TRBJ2-5; D is perhaps TRBD1 or TRBD2 (5 bases each). Trimming removed 8 bases at V and 5 bases at J, with 18 bases between. Germline V lookup: CDR1 MNHNY, CDR2 SVGAGI (reference sequence). This CDR3 is built from 14 residues. CDR3 DNA sequence: TGTGCCAGCCTGGGGGACGCCGAGGGGGAGACCCAGTACTTC. It encodes CASLGDAEGETQYF.

To note about this clonotype: It is likely a read error, because the conserved phenylalanine at the end of the CDR3 is missing. The chain links TRBV5-1 to TRBJ2-1, with D maybe TRBD2 (5 bases). V dropped 0 bases and J dropped 3 bases, with 16 bases sitting between them. The CDR3 length is 17 residues. CDR1 is SGHRS and CDR2 is YFSETQ in the germline V gene. In DNA form, the CDR3 reads TGCGCCAGCAGCTTGGTCCCCACGAGCGGTAACTACAATGAGCAGTTCTGC. Translated: CASSLVPTSGNYNEQFC.

The rearrangement links TRBV30 to TRBJ2-5; the D is unclear. The DNA end is more similar to TRBJ2-7, so the J call may be wrong. Germline V gene data show CDR1 as GTSNPN and CDR2 as SVGIG (reference sequence). The CDR3 covers 12 residues. For the CDR3, the DNA is TGTGCCTATGGGGTGTCCCTCTACGAGCAGTACTTC. It yields the protein CAYGVSLYEQYF.

A few counts support this clonotype. The rearrangement uses TRBV29-1 and TRBJ2-1; D remains unclear. The germline V gene encodes CDR1 SQVTM and CDR2 ANQGSEA. V lost 8 bases to trimming and J lost 7 bases, with 12 bases between them. The CDR3 sequence is 11 residues long. The CDR3 sequence: CSPSWGNEQFF. The CDR3 bases are TGCAGCCCTTCTTGGGGTAATGAGCAGTTCTTC.

The chain carries TRBV3-1 and TRBJ1-1; 7 bases are a match to TRBD1. CDR1 LGHDT and CDR2 YNNKEL come from the germline V gene (reference sequence). The V and J ends lost 4 bases and 8 bases, in that order; junction bases with no gene match: 10. The CDR3 is 14 amino acids. CDR3 nucleotides: TGTGCCAGCAGCCGCTCAGGGGGAACGTCAGAAGCTTTCTTT. Its protein product is CASSRSGGTSEAFF.

The J gene is TRBJ2-5, the V gene TRBV18, with a weak D call TRBD1 (6 bases). V gave up 2 bases and J gave up 11 bases, with 24 bases separating them. The germline CDR1 and CDR2 sequences are KGHSH and LQKENI. This CDR3 region has 16 residues. CDR3 in amino acids: CASSPLDSLRSKEQYF. CDR3 DNA: TGTGCCAGCTCACCATTGGACAGTTTAAGGTCGAAGGAGCAGTACTTC.

The chain uses TRBV11-2 and TRBJ2-7; 9 bases are a match to TRBD2. This CDR3 contains 14 residues. Germline CDR1 is SGHAT and CDR2 is FQNNGV. V lost 7 bases, J lost 5 bases, and 9 bases stayed unmatched. CDR3 in DNA: TGTGCCAGCACGCGGGAGGGCTCATTCCACGAGCAGTACTTC. Amino acids: CASTREGSFHEQYF.

V and J are TRBV4-2 and TRBJ2-3; 12 nucleotides align to TRBD2. Germline assignment: CDR1 LGHNA and CDR2 YNFKEQ. V was pared by 4 bases and J by 5 bases, with 10 bases of the junction left unmatched. The CDR3 spans 17 residues. CDR3 protein: CASSLVSSGRARDTQYF. DNA for the CDR3: TGTGCCAGCAGCCTCGTTTCTAGCGGGAGGGCGAGAGATACGCAGTATTTT.

This clonotype was seen only once. The chain couples TRBV5-1 to TRBJ2-4, with 7 nucleotides matching TRBD1. CDR1 is SGHRS and CDR2 is YFSETQ in the germline V gene. The CDR3 covers 13 residues. The V gene end was trimmed by 4 bases and the J gene end by 6 bases; junction bases not matched to a gene: 4. CDR3: CASSAEGANIQYF. The CDR3 coding sequence is TGCGCCAGCAGCGCAGAGGGGGCAAACATTCAGTACTTC.

V gene TRBV20-1 combines with J gene TRBJ1-3; D call uncertain. V gave up 1 base and J gave up 3 bases, with 7 bases separating them. Germline CDR1 DFQATT, CDR2 SNEGSKA (reference sequence). The CDR3 runs to 13 residues. CDR3 sequence: CSARGDYGNTIYF. CDR3 in DNA: TGCAGTGCTAGAGGCGATTATGGAAACACCATATATTTT.

This clonotype was recorded a few times. This sequence joins TRBV6-6 and TRBJ1-5, with D unclear. Germline loops: CDR1 MNHNY, CDR2 SVGAGI (reference sequence). The CDR3 has 12 residues. V dropped 4 bases and J dropped 6 bases, with 7 bases sitting between them. The CDR3 bases are TGTGCCAGCAGTTTTATGGGTCAGCCCCAGCATTTT. Amino acid sequence: CASSFMGQPQHF.

This clonotype was recorded a few times. V and J are TRBV11-2 and TRBJ1-2, with 9 bases fitting TRBD1. Trimming at V came to 11 bases and at J to 4 bases, leaving 8 bases not matched to a gene. This CDR3 is built from 13 residues. Germline CDR1 SGHAT, CDR2 FQNNGV. CDR3: CAGGDRVSYGYTF. Written as DNA, the CDR3 is TGTGCCGGTGGGGACAGGGTGTCCTATGGCTACACCTTC.

The table lists this clonotype with a few counts. V is TRBV3-1 and J is TRBJ1-2; 8 nucleotides agree with TRBD1. Germline V gives CDR1 LGHDT, CDR2 YNNKEL (reference sequence). Germline trimming cut 4 bases from V and 4 bases from J; bases unmatched to any gene: 8. The CDR3 length is 15 residues. In DNA, the CDR3 is TGTGCCAGCAGCCGAACCGGGACAGGATTCTATGGCTACACCTTC. This translates into CASSRTGTGFYGYTF.

The chain joins TRBV29-1 to TRBJ1-4; TRBD1 is a possible D gene (6 bases). This CDR3 is 14 amino acids long. CDR1 is SQVTM, CDR2 ANQGSEA, per germline. V was pared by 6 bases and J by 0 bases, with 11 bases between. The CDR3 loop reads CSVQTGTTNEKLFF. Here the CDR3 DNA reads TGCAGCGTCCAAACAGGGACAACTAATGAAAAACTGTTTTTT.

The chain couples TRBV13 to TRBJ2-7; 10 bases match TRBD1. Germline V gives CDR1 PRHDT, CDR2 FYEKMQ (reference sequence). Germline trimming cut 4 bases from V and 2 bases from J; bases unmatched to any gene: 5. The CDR3 contains 15 residues. CDR3 loop: CASSSRGTGAYEQYF. In nucleotides, the CDR3 is TGTGCCAGCAGCTCCCGGGGGACAGGGGCCTACGAGCAGTACTTC.

This chain links TRBV2 with TRBJ2-3; maybe TRBD2 (6 bases). The V gene's germline CDR1 is SNHLY and CDR2 FYNNEI. The germline V and J ends were trimmed by 3 bases and 6 bases, with 10 bases remaining between them. CDR3 length: 13 residues. CDR3: CASSDPGRDTQYF. Written as DNA, the CDR3 is TGTGCCAGCAGTGACCCTGGGAGGGATACGCAGTATTTT.

This clonotype was counted a few times. This sequence joins TRBV4-2 and TRBJ2-5; possibly TRBD2 for D (5 bases). The V and J ends lost 0 bases and 2 bases respectively, with 10 bases between them. Germline values: CDR1 LGHNA, CDR2 YNFKEQ. The CDR3 sequence is 15 residues long. The CDR3 sequence is CASSQDRGSQETQYF. The CDR3 DNA sequence: TGTGCCAGCAGCCAAGACCGGGGTTCGCAAGAGACCCAGTACTTC.

This sequence joins TRBV12-3 or TRBV12-4 and TRBJ2-7; 8 bases are shared with TRBD1. The CDR3 has 14 residues. Losses at the gene ends were 3 bases for V and 4 bases for J; bases not matched to a gene: 5. Written as DNA, the CDR3 is TGTGCCAGCAGTTTGGGACAGGACCAGTACGAGCAGTACTTC. This sequence encodes CASSLGQDQYEQYF.

This chain uses TRBV4-1 with TRBJ2-7; D may be TRBD1 (6 bases). CDR1 is MGHRA and CDR2 is YSYEKL in the germline V gene. V was pared by 0 bases and J by 2 bases, with 20 bases between. This CDR3 is 18 amino acids long. The CDR3 here is CASSQDQDGRDKAYEQYF. Here the CDR3 DNA reads TGCGCCAGCAGCCAAGATCAGGACGGCCGGGACAAAGCCTACGAGCAGTACTTC.

This clonotype came up a few times. For the CDR3, the DNA is TGCAGCGTTCCATCGATAGCGGGTAGCGCCTACAATGAGCAGTTCTTC. This translates into CSVPSIAGSAYNEQFF. The chain carries TRBV29-1 and TRBJ2-1; 7 positions agree with TRBD2. Germline CDR1 and CDR2: SQVTM and ANQGSEA. Trimming removed 5 bases from V and 2 bases from J; junction bases left unmatched: 12. The CDR3 length is 16 residues.

A word on this clonotype: A read error may explain this, as a much larger clone is one base away. The CDR3 region is CASEASGNTQYF. CDR3 nucleotide sequence: TGTGCCAGCGAGGCTAGCGGAAATACGCAGTATTTT. V and J are TRBV6-6 and TRBJ2-3; 7 nucleotides match TRBD2. Germline CDR1 is MNHNY and CDR2 is SVGAGI (reference sequence). J was trimmed by 7 bases and V by 8 bases; bases with no gene match: 6. This CDR3 is built from 12 residues.

The V gene is TRBV19, the J gene TRBJ1-1; the D is unclear. CDR1 LNHDA and CDR2 SQIVND come from the germline V gene (reference sequence). This CDR3 is 15 amino acids long. V lost 2 bases and J lost 7, with 17 bases in between. The CDR3 loop reads CASSINIHPEGEAFF. The CDR3 coding sequence is TGTGCCAGTAGTATAAACATCCACCCTGAAGGTGAAGCTTTCTTT.